The entry below gives a single T cell receptor beta chain sequence along with its context. This sample is part of a study of shared T cell receptors in the human thymus. This CDR3 contains 18 residues. Per germline, CDR1 LGHNA and CDR2 YSLEER. V dropped 2 bases and J dropped 4 bases, with 23 bases sitting between them. The repertoire was sequenced with immunoSEQ multiplex PCR; TCRdb's copy has only in-frame clones and lacks some. This sample has hundreds of thousands of clones, with over 75% found just once. The sample was also reused in another study, on human thymus T cells. In that study: Resected material from corrective heart surgery provided the thymus tissue analysed. Thymic and blood repertoires appeared to show biased V and J gene usage.

The receptor comes from a boy in the first two years of life with a congenital heart defect. This chain links TRBV4-3 with TRBJ1-2; possibly TRBD1 for D (5 bases). The material sequenced was thymocytes. The CDR3: CASSQIKRIGDSLYGYTF. In nucleotides, the CDR3 is TGCGCCAGCAGCCAAATCAAAAGGATCGGCGACAGCCTCTATGGCTACACCTTC.